The 16 T cell receptor beta chains below were found in one sample sequenced in a study of OX40 agonist ivuxolimab in advanced cancers. Method: immunoSEQ multiplex PCR; TCRdb's copy keeps in-frame clones and lacks some. This repertoire shows about 62,000 clones, 75% to 90% found once; its top ten account for 4%. Sequenced material: CD4+ or CD8+ T cells sorted from blood, taken in a trial of the OX40 agonist ivuxolimab. These receptors were obtained from an adult with an advanced solid tumor such as melanoma, head and neck, liver or kidney cancer.

The gene calls are TRBV11-2 and TRBJ1-1; D unresolved. This CDR3 has 13 amino acids. V dropped 1 base and J dropped 3 bases, with 6 bases sitting between them. The germline CDR1 and CDR2 sequences are SGHAT and FQNNGV. CDR3 loop: CASSLGVDTEAFF. Here the CDR3 DNA reads TGTGCCAGCAGCTTAGGGGTGGACACTGAAGCTTTCTTT.

The genes are TRBV7-3 and TRBJ1-5; a weak D match, TRBD1 (5 bases). The CDR3 is 13 residues long. In germline, CDR1 is SGHTA, CDR2 FQGTGA. Trimming left V 3 bases short and J 7 bases short, with 10 bases between. The CDR3 sequence: CASSLGGGQPQHF. In DNA, the CDR3 is TGTGCCAGCAGCTTGGGGGGAGGCCAGCCCCAGCATTTT.

The chain is built from TRBV9 and TRBJ1-2; possibly TRBD1 for D (6 bases). The ends were cut back, 3 bases at V and 6 bases at J, with 15 bases in the middle. The V gene's germline CDR1 is SGDLS and CDR2 YYNGEE. The CDR3 sequence is 14 residues long. Here the CDR3 DNA reads TGTGCCAGCAGCGGCCAAGACAGGATGGATGGCTACACCTTC. Translating gives CASSGQDRMDGYTF.

The gene calls are TRBV9 and TRBJ2-5; unclear D gene. TRBJ2-7 matches the DNA end more closely, so the J call is doubtful. This CDR3 spans 16 amino acids. CDR1 is SGDLS, CDR2 YYNGEE, per germline. As DNA, the CDR3 is TGTGCCAGCAGCGTAGCTCCGGGCATGGGATCCTACGAGCAGTACTTC. Translating it yields CASSVAPGMGSYEQYF.

This chain uses TRBV6-6 with TRBJ2-5; 11 nucleotides align to TRBD2. Germline V gives CDR1 MNHNY, CDR2 SVGAGI (reference sequence). This CDR3 is 13 amino acids long. J was trimmed by 5 bases and V by 7 bases; bases with no gene match: 3. The CDR3 nucleotides are TGTGCCAGCACGCCTAGCGGGAGGGAGACCCAGTACTTC. Protein product: CASTPSGRETQYF.

The chain employs TRBV7-6 and TRBJ2-5, with D possibly matching TRBD2 (6 bases). The germline V and J ends were trimmed by 5 bases and 5 bases, with 15 bases remaining between them. Germline V lookup: CDR1 SGHVS, CDR2 FNYEAQ. This CDR3 contains 14 residues. CDR3 nucleotide sequence: TGTGCCAGCAGCCCAACTAGCTGGGGGGAGACCCAGTACTTC. It codes for CASSPTSWGETQYF.

The chain uses TRBV19 and TRBJ2-1; TRBD2 aligns across 12 bases. CDR3 length: 16 amino acids. With V trimmed by 5 bases and J by 7 bases, 9 bases remained unmatched. Germline V gene lookup returns CDR1 LNHDA and CDR2 SQIVND (reference sequence). The CDR3 reads CASSSGLAGLKNEQFF. For the CDR3, the DNA is TGTGCCAGTAGTTCTGGACTAGCGGGACTAAAAAATGAGCAGTTCTTC.

The J gene is TRBJ2-7, the V gene TRBV5-1; the D is unclear. The CDR3 length is 14 residues. The V end lost 1 base, the J end lost 1 base, and 9 bases lay between the germline ends. From germline, CDR1 is SGHRS and CDR2 YFSETQ. CDR3 residues: CASSLRDGSYEQYF. CDR3 sequence (DNA): TGCGCCAGCAGCTTGCGTGACGGTTCCTACGAGCAGTACTTC.

The chain recombines TRBV9 with TRBJ2-1, with 9 bases fitting TRBD2. Germline-derived CDR1 and CDR2 are SGDLS and YYNGEE. J gave up 5 bases and V 0 bases, and 6 bases lay outside the gene matches. The CDR3 has 16 amino acids. CDR3 sequence (DNA): TGTGCCAGCAGCGTAGGGACCCTAGCGGGGCACAATGAGCAGTTCTTC. It specifies CASSVGTLAGHNEQFF. The variable domain in full, completed from reference TRBV9 and TRBJ2-1, reads DSGVTQTPKHLITATGQRVTLRCSPRSGDLSVYWYQQSLDQGLQFLIQYYNGEERAKGNILERFSAQQFPDLHSELNLSSLELGDSALYFCASSVGTLAGHNEQFFGPGTRLTVL.

About this clone itself: The junction and the germline gene differ at one end; a read error may be behind it. The rearrangement links TRBV9 to TRBJ1-5; D not certain. This CDR3 is built from 14 residues. Germline CDR1 SGDLS, CDR2 YYNGEE. CDR3 bases: TGTGTCAGCAGCCTAAGCTCGACCGATCAGCCCCAGCATTTT. As protein: CVSSLSSTDQPQHF.

V gene TRBV6-5 combines with J gene TRBJ1-2; weak D call: TRBD1 (6 bases). This CDR3 region has 13 residues. V was pared by 11 bases and J by 5 bases, with 18 bases between. CDR1 MNHEY and CDR2 SVGAGI come from the germline V gene. CDR3 DNA: TGTGCCTCGTCTAAGGGGGTTGGGTATGGCTACACCTTC. It translates to CASSKGVGYGYTF.

J is TRBJ1-5 and V is TRBV21-1. TRBV21-1 is a known pseudogene. The CDR3 contains 14 residues. The CDR3 nucleotides are TGTGCCAGCAGCAAAGGTTCGGGAGATCAGCCCCAGCATTTT. It is translated as CASSKGSGDQPQHF.

This clone was counted only a few times. The chain recombines TRBV28 with TRBJ2-7; the D gene is possibly TRBD1 (6 bases). In germline, CDR1 is MDHEN, CDR2 SYDVKM. Deletions cut 7 bases from V and 9 bases from J, with 19 bases between. This CDR3 is built from 13 residues. DNA of the CDR3: TGTGCCAGCAATCCCGGGACACCATTACGGCAGTACTTC. This codes for CASNPGTPLRQYF.

This rearrangement joins TRBV7-2 to TRBJ2-7; 13 nucleotides match TRBD2. The CDR3 is 16 amino acids. Germline V gene sequence: CDR1 SGHTA, CDR2 FQGNSA. V shed 1 base, J shed 7 bases, and the junction held 7 bases outside the gene matches. This CDR3 is CASSLVGTSGTREQYF. In DNA, the CDR3 is TGTGCCAGCAGCTTAGTCGGGACTAGCGGGACTCGGGAGCAGTACTTC.

The chain couples TRBV5-4 to TRBJ2-4; TRBD2 aligns across 8 bases. With 5 bases clipped from V and 6 bases from J, the junction kept 10 bases outside the gene matches. The CDR3 consists of 15 residues. The germline V gene has CDR1 SGHNT and CDR2 YYREEE (reference sequence). The CDR3 protein is CASSIEAGGPNIQYF. CDR3 coding DNA: TGTGCCAGCAGTATCGAGGCGGGGGGCCCAAACATTCAGTACTTC.

The chain employs TRBV14 and TRBJ2-2; weak D call: TRBD1 (5 bases). The germline gives CDR1 SGHDN, CDR2 FVKESK. The V and J ends lost 1 base and 9 bases respectively, with 15 bases between them. CDR3 length: 15 amino acids. DNA of the CDR3: TGTGCCAGCAGCCAAGCAGGTCCTGGGGCCAGGGAGCTGTTTTTT. It is translated as CASSQAGPGARELFF.